A selection of T cell receptor beta chains follows, all from one sample in a study of Graves' ophthalmopathy and Graves' hyperthyroidism. TCRdb re-called the multiplex PCR reads with MiXCR, one entry per CDR3 protein. The sample consists of over a million distinct CDR3 sequences, 35% to 40% of them appearing once. Sequencing input: peripheral blood or thyroid tissue (not recorded which). These receptors all stem from an adult man with Graves' hyperthyroidism. Both conserved end residues are part of each CDR3.

CDR3	V	J
CASGSLSRDRDPQYF	TRBV12-3/TRBV12-4	TRBJ2-5
CASRQDTGEKLFF	TRBV6-5	TRBJ1-4
CASSSLGTQYF	TRBV7-9	TRBJ2-5
CASRRTGRGTNTEAFF	TRBV2	TRBJ1-1
CATSDGDYSSYEQYF	TRBV7-9	TRBJ2-7
CAWSQSIRNQPQHF	TRBV30	TRBJ1-5
CASSFRTALNWDGYTF	TRBV7-8	TRBJ1-2
CSVRTVRRANVLTF	TRBV29-1	TRBJ2-6
CASSSTHETQYF	TRBV28	TRBJ2-5
CASSQQGGASGNTIYF	TRBV6-5	TRBJ1-3
CASSQGTSGNLREQYF	TRBV7-6	TRBJ2-7
CASRTAGDEKLFF	TRBV2	TRBJ1-4
CSVAVGTQYF	TRBV29-1	TRBJ2-5
CASSLWGGVTYEQYF	TRBV5-1	TRBJ2-7
CASSDATGAGSGANVLTF	TRBV5-4	TRBJ2-6
CASSILPGQSYEQYF	TRBV19	TRBJ2-7
CASSPITSGTQETQYF	TRBV27	TRBJ2-5
CASSPRQGAYYGYTF	TRBV12-3/TRBV12-4	TRBJ1-2
CASRVPGQNTEAFF	TRBV5-4	TRBJ1-1
CASSPDRRNTEAFF	TRBV7-9	TRBJ1-1
CAISGDRGYEQYF	TRBV10-3	TRBJ2-7
CASRNNDGYTF	TRBV7-9	TRBJ1-2
CSVLRGAKTQYF	TRBV29-1	TRBJ2-5